The T cell receptor beta chain described here comes from a study of control samples from healthy donors and cancer patients (dated by TCRdb to 2018 to 2020). Library preparation was by the immunoSEQ multiplex PCR assay. Drawn from immuneACCESS, this table holds only the in-frame rearrangements with V and J called that TCRdb kept. Clones are partly lost; checked studies trace under half to an unresolved V gene and leave the rest unexplained. In this sample the table shows around 84,000 clones, roughly nine tenths of which occur a single time. The ten largest clones take up approximately 15% of the sample. This clone turned up a few times. The clone's antigen remains unknown. It has no much larger one-base neighbor in the sample; base qualities were not kept. This receptor was identified in a man between 25 and 39 years old in good health. The source material was blood.

The DNA is as follows: TGTGCCTGGAGTCGACAGGGGGGCTACGAGCAGTACTTC. This codes for CAWSRQGGYEQYF. The chain joins TRBV30 to TRBJ2-7, with TRBD1 identical over 9 junction bases. CDR3 length: 13 amino acids, cysteine to phenylalanine. Just the 39-base CDR3 DNA is kept, in frame starting at base 1. V and J are trimmed by 2 bases and 3 bases, and the gene matches miss 2 bases of the junction. The germline V gene (reference sequence) yields GTSNPN for CDR1 and SVGIG for CDR2. The variable domain in full, with residues beyond the CDR3 obtained from the reference TRBV30 and TRBJ2-7 genes, is SQTIHQWPATLVQPVGSPLSLECTVEGTSNPNLYWYRQAAGRGLQLLFYSVGIGQISSEVPQNLSASRPQDRQFILSSKKLLLSDSGFYLCAWSRQGGYEQYFGPGTRLTVT.